This TCR beta chain came from a study of CD8 T cells in Susac syndrome. The CDR3 totals 15 residues. V lost 0 bases and J lost 5; bases outside the gene matches: 3. Per germline, CDR1 SGHTA and CDR2 FQGNSA. CD8+ and CD4+ T cells from blood underwent TCR beta sequencing, which was carried out in a high-throughput format. The multiple sclerosis controls were treatment-naive patients, and their relapsing-remitting disease was stable or active. TEMRA cells were FACS-enriched, while CD8+ and CD4+ T cells were negatively isolated. With random hexamers, roughly 0.45 to 1 ug RNA was reverse transcribed. Across 54 Vbeta and 13 Jbeta, immunoSEQ multiplex PCR amplified TCR beta CDR3. TCRdb re-analysed the immunoSEQ multiplex PCR reads in MiXCR, keeping a single row per CDR3 protein. The sample holds 150,000 to 200,000 distinct CDR3 sequences, roughly 95% seen once.

The chain links TRBV7-2 to TRBJ2-1; 8 positions agree with TRBD2. What was sequenced was CD4+ T cells from PBMCs. The clonotype was recovered from a human donor with multiple sclerosis. CDR3 sequence (DNA): TGTGCCAGCAGCTTAGCGGCGGGAGGAGACAATGAGCAGTTCTTC. Residues: CASSLAAGGDNEQFF.